What follows is one T cell receptor (beta chain) and its context. Genomic DNA belonging to each subset was distributed in equal measure over several immunoSEQ plates. The protocol was immunoSEQ multiplex PCR, while the TCRdb copy is restricted to in-frame clones and leaves out a portion. The table shows about 2 million clones, with roughly 94% occurring only once. From CD4+ cells came CD45RA+ naive and CD45RA-negative memory subsets. The record originates from a study of shared clonotypes between healthy human individuals. Germline CDR1 SGHVS, CDR2 FQNEAQ. The CDR3 spans 13 residues. The V and J ends lost 0 bases and 5 bases respectively, with 8 bases between them.

This receptor was taken from a man between 18 and 29 years old in good health. Sequenced material: naive CD4+ T cells sorted from blood. As for subset: CD45RA+ positively selected. J is TRBJ2-7 and V is TRBV7-8, with D perhaps given as TRBD1 or TRBD2 (5 bases each). In nucleotides, the CDR3 is TGTGCCAGCAGCTTAGCGAGGGGAGACGAGCAGTACTTC. Encoded protein: CASSLARGDEQYF. Using reference TRBV7-8 and TRBJ2-7 for the parts outside the CDR3, the full variable domain is GAGVSQSPRYKVAKRGQDVALRCDPISGHVSLFWYQQALGQGPEFLTYFQNEAQLDKSGLPSDRFFAERPEGSVSTLKIQRTQQEDSAVYLCASSLARGDEQYFGPGTRLTVT.